The 23 T cell receptor beta chains below all came from one sample that was sequenced in a study of T cell changes during pregnancy in multiple sclerosis. Some clones are missing from TCRdb's copy, which holds only in-frame ones; the method was immunoSEQ multiplex PCR. The data hold about 44,000 clones, with 80% to 95% observed a single time. Source: CD4+ T cells from peripheral blood mononuclear cells, taken in the first trimester of pregnancy. These receptors were taken from a female donor with multiple sclerosis, enrolled in a pregnancy study.

The chain couples TRBV5-8 to TRBJ2-1, with 11 bases fitting TRBD2. CDR3 length: 15 amino acids. Germline trimming cut 2 bases from V and 7 bases from J; bases unmatched to any gene: 5. From germline, CDR1 is SGHTS and CDR2 YDEGEE. CDR3 in DNA: TGTGCCAGCAGCTTACTTAGCGGGAGGGATAATGAGCAGTTCTTC. Translation: CASSLLSGRDNEQFF. Complete variable domain (other parts from reference TRBV5-8 and TRBJ2-1): EAGVTQSPTHLIKTRGQQATLRCSPISGHTSVYWYQQALGLGLQFLLWYDEGEERNRGNFPPRFSGRQFPNYSSELNVNALELEDSALYLCASSLLSGRDNEQFFGPGTRLTVL.

The V call is TRBV9, the J call TRBJ2-5; D may be TRBD1 (5 bases). V was clipped by 0 bases and J by 0 bases, with 12 bases between them. The germline V gene has CDR1 SGDLS and CDR2 YYNGEE. The length of the CDR3 is 16 residues. This CDR3 reads CASSVVADSYQETQYF. The CDR3 DNA follows: TGTGCCAGCAGCGTAGTTGCCGACAGCTACCAAGAGACCCAGTACTTC.

In its sample, this clone was seen a few times. V usage is TRBV19 and J usage is TRBJ2-7, with D possibly TRBD2 on 6 matching bases. Germline values: CDR1 LNHDA, CDR2 SQIVND (reference sequence). CDR3 length equals 14 residues. The V and J ends lost 5 bases and 3 bases respectively, with 14 bases between them. The CDR3 here is CASSPEGLHYEQYF. In nucleotides, the CDR3 is TGTGCCAGTAGTCCTGAGGGACTTCACTACGAGCAGTACTTC.

The gene calls are TRBV9 and TRBJ1-4; 7 bases map to TRBD1. Losses at the gene ends were 5 bases for V and 8 bases for J; bases not matched to a gene: 6. This CDR3 is 13 amino acids long. Germline CDR1 and CDR2: SGDLS and YYNGEE. CDR3 in amino acids: CASRGGAQEKLFF. As DNA, the CDR3 is TGTGCCAGCAGAGGGGGCGCTCAGGAAAAACTGTTTTTT. Variable domain in full (rest from reference TRBV9 and TRBJ1-4): DSGVTQTPKHLITATGQRVTLRCSPRSGDLSVYWYQQSLDQGLQFLIQYYNGEERAKGNILERFSAQQFPDLHSELNLSSLELGDSALYFCASRGGAQEKLFFGSGTQLSVL.

The rearrangement joins TRBV6-1 to TRBJ1-5; D unclear. The CDR3 is 14 residues long. Deletions cut 2 bases from V and 7 bases from J, with 12 bases between. The germline gives CDR1 MNHNS, CDR2 SASEGT. CDR3 amino acids: CASSEPAGAQPQHF. The CDR3 DNA reads TGTGCCAGCAGTGAACCTGCCGGAGCACAGCCCCAGCATTTT.

The chain employs TRBV5-4 and TRBJ1-3; no clear D. With 0 bases removed from V and 3 bases from J, the gap between germline ends came to 13 bases. In germline, CDR1 is SGHNT, CDR2 YYREEE (reference sequence). The CDR3 totals 16 residues. CDR3 sequence (DNA): TGTGCCAGCAGCTTGGTCGGGGTTACGGGTGGAAACACCATATATTTT. Translating it yields CASSLVGVTGGNTIYF.

CDR3 in amino acids: CASRKGQGLYEQYF. CDR3 sequence (DNA): TGTGCCAGCAGGAAAGGACAGGGCTTATACGAGCAGTACTTC. The chain uses TRBV6-5 and TRBJ2-7, with 8 bases matching TRBD1. Looked up from germline, CDR1 is MNHEY and CDR2 is SVGAGI. The CDR3 totals 14 residues. With 6 bases clipped from V and 4 bases from J, the junction kept 8 bases outside the gene matches.

The rearrangement links TRBV28 to TRBJ1-5; possible D gene TRBD1, 5 bases. The CDR3 covers 13 residues. The germline gives CDR1 MDHEN, CDR2 SYDVKM. V lost 3 bases and J lost 7, with 10 bases in between. For the CDR3, the DNA is TGTGCCAGCAGTTTGGGGGGGGTACAGCCCCAGCATTTT. Amino acid sequence: CASSLGGVQPQHF.

The V and J genes are TRBV6-6 and TRBJ2-7; D remains unclear. CDR1 MNHNY and CDR2 SVGAGI come from the germline V gene (reference sequence). This CDR3 contains 14 residues. The V end was cut by 7 bases, the J end by 1 base, with 14 bases between. This CDR3 reads CASNHGYGSYEQYF. The CDR3 DNA reads as TGTGCCAGCAATCATGGGTACGGGTCCTACGAGCAGTACTTC.

The chain combines TRBV7-2 with TRBJ2-1; possibly TRBD1 for D (5 bases). In germline, CDR1 is SGHTA, CDR2 FQGNSA. This CDR3 has 14 amino acids. Deletions cut 1 base from V and 4 bases from J, with 8 bases between. The CDR3 DNA follows: TGTGCCAGCAGCTTAGTTGGGGCGTACAATGAGCAGTTCTTC. The encoded protein is CASSLVGAYNEQFF.

The chain joins TRBV4-2 to TRBJ2-5; 9 bases fit TRBD2. Trimming at V came to 0 bases and at J to 5 bases, leaving 10 bases not matched to a gene. The CDR3 spans 17 residues. Germline V gene lookup returns CDR1 LGHNA and CDR2 YNFKEQ. In DNA, the CDR3 is TGTGCCAGCAGCCAAGATAGCGCTAGCGGGATTAAGGAGACCCAGTACTTC. Amino acid sequence: CASSQDSASGIKETQYF.

The chain is built from TRBV5-6 and TRBJ1-1; maybe TRBD1 (5 bases). Trimming took off 0 bases at V and 4 bases at J, with 7 bases between the two ends. Germline V lookup: CDR1 SGHDT, CDR2 YYEEEE. This CDR3 is built from 13 residues. The CDR3 sequence: CASSLVGLTEAFF. The CDR3, as DNA: TGTGCCAGCAGCTTGGTGGGACTCACTGAAGCTTTCTTT.

This clone was picked up a small number of times. This chain connects TRBV11-2 to TRBJ2-5; 9 positions agree with TRBD2. V dropped 5 bases and J dropped 7; count of bases not matched to a gene: 14. From germline, CDR1 is SGHAT and CDR2 FQNNGV. The CDR3 has 16 residues. For the CDR3, the DNA is TGTGCCAGCAGCCCACATTTGGCGGGAGGGTCAGGGACCCAGTACTTC. This translates into CASSPHLAGGSGTQYF.

The V gene is TRBV7-2, the J gene TRBJ2-5; 8 bases match TRBD1. Per germline, CDR1 SGHTA and CDR2 FQGNSA. The CDR3 is made up of 16 amino acids. Trimming at V came to 1 base and at J to 4 bases, leaving 8 bases not matched to a gene. The CDR3, as DNA: TGTGCCAGCAGCTTAGACGGCAGGGGGCTAGGAGAGACCCAGTACTTC. Its translation is CASSLDGRGLGETQYF.

The gene calls are TRBV18 and TRBJ2-1, with 7 bases identical to TRBD1. Germline trimming cut 3 bases from V and 5 bases from J; bases unmatched to any gene: 19. CDR3 size: 19 residues. Looked up from germline, CDR1 is KGHSH and CDR2 is LQKENI. The CDR3 DNA is TGTGCCAGCTCACCCTACCAGAGGTCTACAGGGGCGCTCAACAATGAGCAGTTCTTC. It codes for CASSPYQRSTGALNNEQFF.

The genes are TRBV28 and TRBJ2-1; D is possibly TRBD2 (6 bases). Germline CDR1 reads MDHEN; CDR2 reads SYDVKM. The CDR3 totals 14 residues. The V and J ends lost 6 bases and 0 bases respectively, with 9 bases between them. The CDR3 reads CASSYGSSYNEQFF. As DNA, the CDR3 is TGTGCCAGCAGCTACGGGAGCTCCTACAATGAGCAGTTCTTC.

This chain joins TRBV9 and TRBJ2-5; the D is unclear. CDR1 is SGDLS, CDR2 YYNGEE, per germline. There are 13 residues in the CDR3. The V end was cut by 0 bases, the J end by 3 bases, with 6 bases between. CDR3 loop: CASSVGLEETQYF. CDR3 in DNA: TGTGCCAGCAGCGTAGGGCTTGAAGAGACCCAGTACTTC.

The V call is TRBV5-1, the J call TRBJ2-3; TRBD2 matches 10 bases. V lost 0 bases and J lost 2; bases outside the gene matches: 9. This CDR3 comprises 18 residues. From germline, CDR1 is SGHRS and CDR2 YFSETQ. CDR3 amino acids: CASSLEIAGGPNTDTQYF. The CDR3 region has the DNA TGCGCCAGCAGCTTGGAAATAGCGGGAGGCCCCAACACAGATACGCAGTATTTT. The variable domain in full, with the rest retrieved from reference TRBV5-1 and TRBJ2-3, is KAGVTQTPRYLIKTRGQQVTLSCSPISGHRSVSWYQQTPGQGLQFLFEYFSETQRNKGNFPGRFSGRQFSNSRSEMNVSTLELGDSALYLCASSLEIAGGPNTDTQYFGPGTRLTVL.

This rearrangement joins TRBV10-3 to TRBJ1-1; the match to TRBD1 covers 9 bases. Germline V gene data show CDR1 as ENHRY and CDR2 as SYGVKD. This CDR3 is 13 amino acids long. V was clipped by 6 bases and J by 4 bases; unmatched bases: 3. CDR3 bases: TGTGCCATCAGAAAGACAGGGGGCACTGAAGCTTTCTTT. This translates into CAIRKTGGTEAFF.

The chain combines TRBV7-6 with TRBJ2-7, with 10 nucleotides matching TRBD1. Unmatched junction bases numbered 0, after V lost 1 base and J lost 3 bases. The germline CDR1 and CDR2 sequences are SGHVS and FNYEAQ. The CDR3 is 14 residues long. The CDR3, as DNA: TGTGCCAGCAGCTTAGGGGACAGGGGCTACGAGCAGTACTTC. Translated, it gives CASSLGDRGYEQYF.

The chain joins TRBV27 to TRBJ2-2; tentatively, D is TRBD1 (6 bases). This CDR3 has 13 residues. V dropped 8 bases and J dropped 2 bases, with 9 bases sitting between them. The germline V gene has CDR1 MNHEY and CDR2 SMNVEV (reference sequence). DNA for the CDR3: TGTGCCAGCGCGGACAGTAACACCGGGGAGCTGTTTTTT. Protein product: CASADSNTGELFF.

This chain uses TRBV5-6 with TRBJ2-7, with D maybe TRBD2 (6 bases). Trimming left V 2 bases short and J 2 bases short, with 17 bases between. Germline V gives CDR1 SGHDT, CDR2 YYEEEE. The CDR3 is 16 residues long. The CDR3 sequence is CASSFGLAQRPYEQYF. CDR3 bases: TGTGCCAGCAGCTTTGGCCTAGCGCAGAGGCCCTACGAGCAGTACTTC.

The chain combines TRBV5-6 with TRBJ1-1; 8 positions agree with TRBD1. The CDR3 has 16 amino acids. Trimming at V came to 3 bases and at J to 1 base, leaving 8 bases not matched to a gene. Germline CDR1 reads SGHDT; CDR2 reads YYEEEE. CDR3 amino acids: CASSWTGWGGNTEAFF. CDR3 DNA: TGTGCCAGCAGCTGGACAGGGTGGGGTGGGAACACTGAAGCTTTCTTT. The full variable domain, with the rest looked up from reference TRBV5-6 and TRBJ1-1, is DAGVTQSPTHLIKTRGQQVTLRCSPKSGHDTVSWYQQALGQGPQFIFQYYEEEERQRGNFPDRFSGHQFPNYSSELNVNALLLGDSALYLCASSWTGWGGNTEAFFGQGTRLTVV.